These 26 T cell receptor beta chains were sequenced from one sample in a study of a mutant IDH1 vaccine in newly diagnosed glioma. Time point: week 35, safety follow-up. Every vaccine dose comprised 300 ug of mutant IDH1 20-mer peptide plus topical imiquimod. The repertoire was sequenced with immunoSEQ multiplex PCR; TCRdb's copy has only in-frame clones and lacks some. Counted here are about 32,000 clones, 80% occurring once; the ten biggest clones make up roughly 3.2%. No antigen has been identified for these receptors. Material: PBMCs, obtained from a glioma patient whose treatment included an IDH1 peptide vaccine. These receptors originate from a man aged 40-49 years with glioma. Some clones in this sample may be carry-over from other donors' samples.

The chain links TRBV29-1 to TRBJ2-7; D perhaps matches TRBD1 (5 bases). The V end was cut by 4 bases, the J end by 4 bases, with 11 bases between. This CDR3 spans 12 amino acids. Germline CDR1 SQVTM, CDR2 ANQGSEA. The CDR3 protein is CSVGVDSYEQYF. The DNA of the CDR3 is TGCAGCGTTGGGGTCGACAGTTACGAGCAGTACTTC.

This chain joins TRBV4-1 and TRBJ1-5, with TRBD1 as a possible D gene (6 bases). The length of the CDR3 is 19 residues. Trimming cost V 0 bases and J 0 bases, with 18 bases left between them. Germline V gene lookup returns CDR1 MGHRA and CDR2 YSYEKL. The CDR3 region is CASSQEHGTLGYSNQPQHF. Written as DNA, the CDR3 is TGCGCCAGCAGCCAAGAGCACGGGACATTGGGTTATAGCAATCAGCCCCAGCATTTT.

This clone was seen a handful of times. The J gene is TRBJ2-1, the V gene TRBV4-2; D not certain. The CDR3 is made up of 13 amino acids. Germline CDR1 is LGHNA and CDR2 is YNFKEQ. Trimming stripped 3 bases from V and 6 bases from J, with 9 bases between. The CDR3 nucleotides read TGTGCCAGCAGCCAGGCCTTTGGCAATGAGCAGTTCTTC. It yields the protein CASSQAFGNEQFF.

Relative to its sample, this clone is medium-sized. V is TRBV5-1 and J is TRBJ1-1, with unresolved D. The CDR3 totals 13 residues. CDR1 SGHRS and CDR2 YFSETQ come from the germline V gene. The V and J ends lost 2 bases and 4 bases respectively, with 9 bases between them. The CDR3 loop reads CASSFQEGTEAFF. CDR3 DNA sequence: TGCGCCAGCAGCTTCCAGGAAGGCACTGAAGCTTTCTTT.

The chain joins TRBV27 to TRBJ1-1; D is unclear. This CDR3 has 13 residues. V was clipped by 0 bases and J by 11 bases, with 13 bases between them. Germline loops: CDR1 MNHEY, CDR2 SMNVEV (reference sequence). The CDR3 DNA is TGTGCCAGCAGTTTATCTCAGTTAGATTCGGCTTTCTTT. Translating gives CASSLSQLDSAFF.

This chain links TRBV30 with TRBJ2-1, with TRBD1 matching 12 bases. Germline CDR1 reads GTSNPN; CDR2 reads SVGIG (reference sequence). With V trimmed by 7 bases and J by 8 bases, 3 bases remained unmatched. This CDR3 is 12 amino acids long. CDR3: CASGTGGDEQFF. DNA for the CDR3: TGTGCCTCCGGGACAGGGGGCGATGAGCAGTTCTTC.

In its sample, this clone was seen a few times. The rearrangement joins TRBV5-6 to TRBJ2-4; the match to TRBD1 covers 10 bases. In germline, CDR1 is SGHDT, CDR2 YYEEEE. The CDR3 spans 14 residues. V was clipped by 4 bases and J by 9 bases; unmatched bases: 7. CDR3 protein: CASSIDRGLGIQYF. In DNA, the CDR3 is TGTGCCAGCAGCATAGACAGGGGGCTCGGCATTCAGTACTTC.

The rearrangement joins TRBV30 to TRBJ1-5; D is uncertain. The CDR3 runs 16 residues. The V gene's germline CDR1 is GTSNPN and CDR2 SVGIG (reference sequence). With 0 bases removed from V and 1 base from J, the gap between germline ends came to 13 bases. The CDR3 here is CAWSVLGDTSNQPQHF. CDR3 sequence (DNA): TGTGCCTGGAGTGTACTAGGTGATACGAGCAATCAGCCCCAGCATTTT.

This sequence joins TRBV27 and TRBJ1-5; D is ambiguous. Trimming left V 3 bases short and J 6 bases short, with 9 bases between. CDR3 length equals 13 residues. The germline V gene encodes CDR1 MNHEY and CDR2 SMNVEV (reference sequence). CDR3 nucleotides: TGTGCCAGCAGTTTGGAGTACCGTCAGCCCCAGCATTTT. Its translation is CASSLEYRQPQHF.

This clone was found a few times. The genes are TRBV5-4 and TRBJ2-3; the D is unclear. Trimming removed 0 bases at V and 1 base at J, with 3 bases between. CDR1 is SGHNT, CDR2 YYREEE, per germline (reference sequence). The CDR3 extends over 13 amino acids. The CDR3 is CASSLDGTDTQYF. CDR3 DNA sequence: TGTGCCAGCAGCTTGGATGGCACAGATACGCAGTATTTT. Complete variable domain (other parts from reference TRBV5-4 and TRBJ2-3): ETGVTQSPTHLIKTRGQQVTLRCSSQSGHNTVSWYQQALGQGPQFIFQYYREEENGRGNFPPRFSGLQFPNYSSELNVNALELDDSALYLCASSLDGTDTQYFGPGTRLTVL.

The J gene is TRBJ2-5, the V gene TRBV5-1; D is ambiguous. Germline CDR1 reads SGHRS; CDR2 reads YFSETQ. The germline V and J ends were trimmed by 4 bases and 0 bases, with 4 bases remaining between them. This CDR3 spans 12 amino acids. Written as DNA, the CDR3 is TGCGCCAGCAGCCTGAACCAAGAGACCCAGTACTTC. Translation: CASSLNQETQYF.

This sequence joins TRBV2 and TRBJ2-5, with 9 bases identical to TRBD2. The CDR3 totals 14 residues. J was trimmed by 5 bases and V by 7 bases; bases with no gene match: 8. CDR1 and CDR2 from the germline V gene are SNHLY and FYNNEI. The CDR3, as DNA: TGTGCCAGCAACGTCGCGGGGGGGGAGGAGACCCAGTACTTC. Its translation is CASNVAGGEETQYF.

The chain is built from TRBV28 and TRBJ2-3, with D possibly called TRBD1 or TRBD2 (6 bases each). V was shortened by 5 bases and J by 0 bases, with 15 bases between the two germline ends. Germline values: CDR1 MDHEN, CDR2 SYDVKM. The CDR3 has 16 amino acids. The CDR3 protein is CASSLETGLSTDTQYF. The CDR3 DNA follows: TGTGCCAGCAGTCTAGAGACAGGACTAAGCACAGATACGCAGTATTTT.

The chain combines TRBV2 with TRBJ1-1; D remains ambiguous. Trimming removed 8 bases at V and 0 bases at J, with 10 bases between. The germline CDR1 and CDR2 sequences are SNHLY and FYNNEI. The CDR3 spans 13 residues. The DNA for the CDR3 is TGTGCCAGCGTACGTACTATGAACACTGAAGCTTTCTTT. It yields the protein CASVRTMNTEAFF.

The chain's CDR3 is CASSSSIAHNEQFF. In DNA, the CDR3 is TGTGCCAGCAGCTCATCCATAGCCCACAATGAGCAGTTCTTC. The chain links TRBV7-3 to TRBJ2-1; D remains ambiguous. Germline CDR1 SGHTA, CDR2 FQGTGA. V was cut by 4 bases and J by 5 bases, with 12 bases left in between. The CDR3 loop spans 14 amino acids.

The V call is TRBV5-6, the J call TRBJ2-7, with 8 bases identical to TRBD2. This CDR3 has 15 amino acids. The germline V gene has CDR1 SGHDT and CDR2 YYEEEE. With 1 base clipped from V and 0 bases from J, the junction kept 3 bases outside the gene matches. This chain's CDR3 is CASSLISGDSYEQYF. The DNA of the CDR3 is TGTGCCAGCAGCTTGATTAGCGGGGACTCCTACGAGCAGTACTTC.

The chain joins TRBV6-1 to TRBJ1-1; no clear D gene. V gave up 1 base and J gave up 4 bases, with 10 bases separating them. CDR1 is MNHNS, CDR2 SASEGT, per germline. The CDR3 is 14 residues long. The CDR3 loop reads CASSEEGRSTEAFF. CDR3 coding DNA: TGTGCCAGCAGTGAAGAGGGAAGGAGCACTGAAGCTTTCTTT.

The chain links TRBV21-1 to TRBJ1-6; TRBD1 is the table's D call, not checked against the DNA. TRBV21-1 is a listed pseudogene. The CDR3 has 15 residues. For the CDR3, the DNA is TGTGCCAGCAGCACTTGGACAGGGAATAATTCACCCCTCCACTTT. Protein product: CASSTWTGNNSPLHF.

This clone was seen just once. The genes are TRBV1 and TRBJ1-6. TRBV1 is labeled a pseudogene. This CDR3 region has 17 residues. CDR3 bases: TGCACCAGCAGCCACATTGCCCCGTACTGGACCAATTCACCCCTCCACTTT. Translated, it gives CTSSHIAPYWTNSPLHF.

This sequence joins TRBV6-6 and TRBJ1-6; the D is unclear. V was shortened by 7 bases and J by 5 bases, with 18 bases between the two germline ends. Per germline, CDR1 MNHNY and CDR2 SVGAGI (reference sequence). The length of the CDR3 is 16 residues. Written as DNA, the CDR3 is TGTGCCAGCACACAGAGCTTCAGCGGCAATAATTCACCCCTCCACTTT. Translation gives CASTQSFSGNNSPLHF.

The V and J genes are TRBV20-1 and TRBJ2-3; D gene ambiguous. Germline CDR1 is DFQATT and CDR2 is SNEGSKA (reference sequence). V lost 6 bases and J lost 7, with 8 bases in between. CDR3 length: 10 residues. The CDR3 region is CSADRNTQYF. The CDR3 nucleotides read TGCAGTGCGGACCGAAATACGCAGTATTTT.

The chain recombines TRBV2 with TRBJ2-1; 12 bases line up with TRBD2. Germline values: CDR1 SNHLY, CDR2 FYNNEI. Unmatched junction bases numbered 7, after V lost 3 bases and J lost 13 bases. The CDR3 extends over 14 amino acids. The CDR3 here is CASSDVRLAGDQFF. The CDR3 coding sequence is TGTGCCAGCAGTGACGTAAGACTAGCGGGGGACCAGTTCTTC.

This chain joins TRBV15 and TRBJ1-2; possible D gene TRBD1, 5 bases. V was pared by 2 bases and J by 5 bases, with 9 bases between. The CDR3 has 13 amino acids. The germline V gene encodes CDR1 LNHNV and CDR2 YYDKDF (reference sequence). CDR3 sequence: CATSRQGEYGYTF. DNA for the CDR3: TGTGCCACCAGCAGACAGGGAGAGTATGGCTACACCTTC.

This sequence joins TRBV18 and TRBJ1-5; D is undetermined. V was pared by 3 bases and J by 4 bases, with 16 bases between. The CDR3 has 16 amino acids. The V gene's germline CDR1 is KGHSH and CDR2 LQKENI. The CDR3 here is CASSPSLQDPNQPQHF. CDR3 in DNA: TGTGCCAGCTCACCGAGTCTTCAGGACCCAAATCAGCCCCAGCATTTT.

V is TRBV30 and J is TRBJ1-5, with D unresolved. This CDR3 is built from 12 residues. V lost 0 bases and J lost 4, with 4 bases in between. The germline CDR1 and CDR2 sequences are GTSNPN and SVGIG (reference sequence). CDR3 DNA sequence: TGTGCCTGGAGTGTAGAAAATCAGCCCCAGCATTTT. This sequence encodes CAWSVENQPQHF.

This clone is medium-sized. Germline is not matched at one junction end, which may reflect a read error. V usage is TRBV30 and J usage is TRBJ1-1; 10 bases fit TRBD1. The CDR3 consists of 11 residues. Germline V CDR1 and CDR2: GTSNPN, SVGIG (reference sequence). For the CDR3, the DNA is TGTGCCTGGAACCCCCGGGGGGACAGGGGATTT. This gives the protein CAWNPRGDRGF. Supplemented by reference TRBV30 and TRBJ1-1, the full variable domain reads SQTIHQWPATLVQPVGSPLSLECTVEGTSNPNLYWYRQAAGRGLQLLFYSVGIGQISSEVPQNLSASRPQDRQFILSSKKLLLSDSGFYLCAWNPRGDRGFGQGTRLTVV.